The T cell receptor (beta chain) under discussion was sequenced for a study of T cells in Graves' hyperthyroidism and ophthalmopathy. Study-level results: Most thyroid clonotypes with frequency above 0.001 were detected in blood.

What was amplified from RNA transcripts were TCR beta CDR3 regions. TCR CDR3 regions were first amplified by RT-PCR with HTBI primers. From the multiplex PCR reads, TCRdb called clonotypes with MiXCR, one entry per CDR3 protein. The sample contains some 360,000 distinct CDR3 sequences, over 15% of which appear only once. The junction had 11 bases not matched to a gene; V was cut back by 3 bases and J by 4 bases. The germline V gene has CDR1 MNHEY and CDR2 SVGEGT. The CDR3 loop spans 17 amino acids. As for this clonotype: Its antigen is as yet unknown.

This receptor was obtained from a woman aged 40 to 50 with Graves' ophthalmopathy. The sequenced sample was blood. V is TRBV6-2 or TRBV6-3 and J is TRBJ2-2, with 7 bases fitting TRBD2. In nucleotides, the CDR3 is TGTGCCAGCAGTTATATGGCGGGAGTCGGGGGCACCGGGGAGCTGTTTTTT. Translated, it gives CASSYMAGVGGTGELFF.